This T cell receptor (beta chain) was found in a study of cytomegalovirus exposure and HLA in healthy donors. The table came from immunoSEQ multiplex PCR; TCRdb's copy has only in-frame clones and leaves some out. The table includes tens of thousands of clones, 90% to 95% detected once. CDR1 MNHEY and CDR2 SVGAGI come from the germline V gene. The CDR3 contains 15 residues. With 6 bases removed from V and 2 bases from J, the gap between germline ends came to 14 bases. V gene TRBV6-5 combines with J gene TRBJ1-5; D not resolved. Material: PBMCs. The source is a woman younger than 35 in good health and CMV-seronegative. The CDR3 loop is CASSEQWGGNQPQHF. The CDR3 DNA is TGTGCCAGCAGCGAGCAATGGGGAGGCAATCAGCCCCAGCATTTT.